The rows below give T cell receptor beta chains drawn from one sample of a study of blood T cell repertoires in COVID-19. The method was immunoSEQ multiplex PCR; TCRdb's version includes in-frame clones alone and lacks a portion of them. The sample has tens of thousands of clones; roughly 87% are singletons. The sample was peripheral blood. The receptors were gathered from a human donor in a cohort sampled during active COVID-19. CDR3s include the opening cysteine and the closing phenylalanine or tryptophan. The D gene is left open where the match is weak.

j_gene: TRBJ2-7
d_gene: TRBD1
len: 13
v_gene: TRBV11-2
CDR3aa: CASLTQGLGEQYF

j_gene: TRBJ2-7
d_gene: .
len: 15
v_gene: TRBV5-6
CDR3aa: CASSPGGNKAYEQYF

j_gene: TRBJ2-1
d_gene: TRBD2
len: 16
v_gene: TRBV28
CDR3aa: CASSLLGTSGGNEQFF

j_gene: TRBJ2-2
d_gene: TRBD2
len: 17
v_gene: TRBV6-2/TRBV6-3
CDR3aa: CASSLHQAGGHLGELFF

j_gene: TRBJ2-5
d_gene: .
len: 14
v_gene: TRBV18
CDR3aa: CASSPPGSGETQYF

j_gene: TRBJ1-1
d_gene: .
len: 14
v_gene: TRBV6-5
CDR3aa: CASSYSILNTEAFF

j_gene: TRBJ2-1
d_gene: TRBD2
len: 16
v_gene: TRBV6-5
CDR3aa: CASSYSSGRDYNEQFF

j_gene: TRBJ1-1
d_gene: .
len: 15
v_gene: TRBV2
CDR3aa: CASGRDFRMNTEAFF

j_gene: TRBJ2-3
d_gene: .
len: 16
v_gene: TRBV7-6
CDR3aa: CASSYRDRSRTDTQYF

j_gene: TRBJ1-5
d_gene: TRBD1
len: 13
v_gene: TRBV19
CDR3aa: CASRQGVEQPQHF

j_gene: TRBJ1-2
d_gene: TRBD1
len: 16
v_gene: TRBV27
CDR3aa: CASSLSLDRGGYGYTF

j_gene: TRBJ1-2
d_gene: TRBD1
len: 14
v_gene: TRBV19
CDR3aa: CASSITGGDHGYTF

j_gene: TRBJ2-5
d_gene: TRBD2
len: 15
v_gene: TRBV6-5
CDR3aa: CASTGLAGEVGTQYF

j_gene: TRBJ2-2
d_gene: .
len: 13
v_gene: TRBV5-1
CDR3aa: CASSEGLAGELFF

j_gene: TRBJ1-5
d_gene: .
len: 13
v_gene: TRBV19
CDR3aa: CASSAGYNQPQHF

j_gene: TRBJ1-6
d_gene: .
len: 14
v_gene: TRBV15
CDR3aa: CATSRGRVMSPLHF